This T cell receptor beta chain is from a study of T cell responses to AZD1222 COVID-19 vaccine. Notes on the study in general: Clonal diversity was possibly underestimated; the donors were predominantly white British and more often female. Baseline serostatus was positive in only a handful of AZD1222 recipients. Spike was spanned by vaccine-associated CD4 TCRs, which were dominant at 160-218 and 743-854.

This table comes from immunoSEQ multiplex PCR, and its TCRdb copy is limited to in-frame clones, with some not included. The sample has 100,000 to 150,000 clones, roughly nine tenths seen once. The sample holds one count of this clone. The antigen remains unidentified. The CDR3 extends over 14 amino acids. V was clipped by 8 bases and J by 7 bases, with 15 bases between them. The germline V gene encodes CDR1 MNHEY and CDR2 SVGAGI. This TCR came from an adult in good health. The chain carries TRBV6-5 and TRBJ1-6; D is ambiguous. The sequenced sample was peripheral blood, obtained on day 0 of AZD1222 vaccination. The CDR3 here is CASLLEGGNSPLHF. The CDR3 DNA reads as TGTGCCAGCCTCCTAGAGGGTGGAAATTCACCCCTCCACTTT.